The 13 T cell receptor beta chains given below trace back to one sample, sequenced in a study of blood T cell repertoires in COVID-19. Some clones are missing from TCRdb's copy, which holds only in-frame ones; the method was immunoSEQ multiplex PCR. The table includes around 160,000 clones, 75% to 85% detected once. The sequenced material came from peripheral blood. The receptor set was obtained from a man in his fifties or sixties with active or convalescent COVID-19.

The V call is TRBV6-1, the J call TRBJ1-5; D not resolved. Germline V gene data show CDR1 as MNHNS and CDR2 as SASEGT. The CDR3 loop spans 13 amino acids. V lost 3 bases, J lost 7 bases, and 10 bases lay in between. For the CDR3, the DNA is TGTGCCAGCAGTGACACTCGAGGCCAGCCCCAGCATTTT. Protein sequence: CASSDTRGQPQHF.

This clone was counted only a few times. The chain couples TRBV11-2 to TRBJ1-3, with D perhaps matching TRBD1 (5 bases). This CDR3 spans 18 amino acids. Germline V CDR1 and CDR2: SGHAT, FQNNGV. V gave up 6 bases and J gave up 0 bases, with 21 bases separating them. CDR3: CASSLVGSGLSSGNTIYF. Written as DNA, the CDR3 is TGTGCCAGCAGTCTAGTGGGGTCAGGGCTCTCCTCTGGAAACACCATATATTTT.

CDR3 sequence reads: CASSFGSYGYTF. CDR3 coding DNA: TGTGCCAGCAGCTTCGGGTCCTATGGCTACACCTTC. The J gene is TRBJ1-2, the V gene TRBV13, with D unclear. The V end was cut by 3 bases, the J end by 4 bases, with 6 bases between. This CDR3 comprises 12 residues. The germline V gene has CDR1 PRHDT and CDR2 FYEKMQ (reference sequence).

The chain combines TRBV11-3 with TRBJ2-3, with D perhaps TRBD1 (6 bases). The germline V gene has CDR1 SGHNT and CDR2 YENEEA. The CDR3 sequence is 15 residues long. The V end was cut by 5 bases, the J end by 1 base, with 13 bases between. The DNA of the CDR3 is TGTGCCAGCAGCCCCGACAGGCCGGGCACAGATACGCAGTATTTT. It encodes CASSPDRPGTDTQYF.

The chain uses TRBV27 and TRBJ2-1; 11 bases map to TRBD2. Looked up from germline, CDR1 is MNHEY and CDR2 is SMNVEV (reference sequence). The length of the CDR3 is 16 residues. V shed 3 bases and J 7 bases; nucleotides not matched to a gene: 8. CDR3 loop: CASSFLTSGSGNEQFF. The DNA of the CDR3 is TGTGCCAGCAGTTTCCTAACTAGCGGGAGCGGGAATGAGCAGTTCTTC.

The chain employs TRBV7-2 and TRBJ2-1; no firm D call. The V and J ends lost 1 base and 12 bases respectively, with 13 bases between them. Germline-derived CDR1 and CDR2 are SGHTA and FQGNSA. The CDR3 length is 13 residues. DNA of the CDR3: TGTGCCAGCAGCTTAGTTGCTGGCCGCGGGCAGTTCTTC. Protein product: CASSLVAGRGQFF. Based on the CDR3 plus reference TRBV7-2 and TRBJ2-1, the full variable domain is GAGVSQSPSNKVTEKGKDVELRCDPISGHTALYWYRQSLGQGLEFLIYFQGNSAPDKSGLPSDRFSAERTGGSVSTLTIQRTQQEDSAVYLCASSLVAGRGQFFGPGTRLTVL.

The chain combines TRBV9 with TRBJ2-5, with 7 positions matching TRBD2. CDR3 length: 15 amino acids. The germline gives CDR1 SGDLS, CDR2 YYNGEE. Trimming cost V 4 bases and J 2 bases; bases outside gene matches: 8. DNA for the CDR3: TGTGCCAGCAGCCGGAGCGGGACCTCTCAAGAGACCCAGTACTTC. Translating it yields CASSRSGTSQETQYF.

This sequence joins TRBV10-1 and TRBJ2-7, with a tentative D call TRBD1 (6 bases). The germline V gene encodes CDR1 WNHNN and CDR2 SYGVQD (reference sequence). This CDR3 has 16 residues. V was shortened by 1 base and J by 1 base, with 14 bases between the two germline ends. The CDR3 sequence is CASSEFRGSGSYEQYF. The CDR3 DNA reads TGCGCCAGCAGTGAGTTCAGGGGAAGTGGTTCCTACGAGCAGTACTTC.

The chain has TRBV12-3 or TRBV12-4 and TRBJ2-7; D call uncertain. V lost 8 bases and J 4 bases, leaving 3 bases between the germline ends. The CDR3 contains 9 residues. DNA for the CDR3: TGTGCCAGCCGTTACGAGCAGTACTTC. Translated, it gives CASRYEQYF.

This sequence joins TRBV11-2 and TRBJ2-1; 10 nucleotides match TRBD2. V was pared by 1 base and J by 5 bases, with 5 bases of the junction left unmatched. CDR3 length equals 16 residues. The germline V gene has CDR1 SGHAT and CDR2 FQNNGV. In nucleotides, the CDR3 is TGTGCCAGCAGCTTAGTCAGGACTAGCGGTAACAATGAGCAGTTCTTC. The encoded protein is CASSLVRTSGNNEQFF.

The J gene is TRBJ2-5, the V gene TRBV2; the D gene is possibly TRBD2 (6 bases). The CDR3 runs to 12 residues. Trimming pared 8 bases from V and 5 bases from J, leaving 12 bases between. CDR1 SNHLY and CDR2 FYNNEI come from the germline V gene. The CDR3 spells CASRGTSETQYF. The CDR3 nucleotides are TGTGCCAGCCGCGGGACTTCGGAGACCCAGTACTTC.

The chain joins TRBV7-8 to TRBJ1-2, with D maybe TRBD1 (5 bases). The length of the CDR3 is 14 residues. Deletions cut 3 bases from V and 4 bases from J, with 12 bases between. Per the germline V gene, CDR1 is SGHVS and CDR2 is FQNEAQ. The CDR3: CASSFGGAPYGYTF. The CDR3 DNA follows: TGTGCCAGCAGCTTTGGCGGGGCTCCCTATGGCTACACCTTC.

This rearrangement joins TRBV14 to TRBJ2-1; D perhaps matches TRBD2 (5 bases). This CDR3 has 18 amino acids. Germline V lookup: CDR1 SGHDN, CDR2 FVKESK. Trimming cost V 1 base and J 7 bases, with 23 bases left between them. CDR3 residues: CASSQGVIGWENPNEQFF. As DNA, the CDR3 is TGTGCCAGCAGCCAAGGGGTTATCGGATGGGAGAATCCAAATGAGCAGTTCTTC.